Presented here are 21 T cell receptor beta chains from one specimen sequenced in a study of identical twins. TCRdb called the 5' RACE reads again in MiXCR, with one record for every CDR3 protein. The sample shows about 720,000 distinct CDR3 sequences, roughly 18% of them seen only once. This sample also appeared in a second study, on T cells expressing NK-cell markers.

The sample comprised PBMCs. These receptors were taken from a woman aged 18-29 years in good health.

The chain recombines TRBV10-3 with TRBJ1-4; tentative D call: TRBD1 (5 bases). V was clipped by 10 bases and J by 7 bases, with 25 bases between them. In germline, CDR1 is ENHRY, CDR2 SYGVKD. The CDR3 length is 16 residues. This CDR3 reads CAKTRVLGVWSEKLFF. DNA of the CDR3: TGTGCCAAGACCAGGGTTCTCGGGGTGTGGAGTGAAAAACTGTTTTTT.

This chain connects TRBV21-1 to TRBJ1-2. TRBV21-1 is reported as a pseudogene. The length of the CDR3 is 13 residues. CDR3 sequence reads: CASRVPGQRGYTF. For the CDR3, the DNA is TGTGCCAGCAGAGTCCCCGGACAGCGTGGCTACACCTTC.

Only a few counts were recorded for this clonotype. The chain is built from TRBV7-8 and TRBJ2-3; 9 nucleotides line up with TRBD2. Germline CDR1 SGHVS, CDR2 FQNEAQ. The CDR3 sequence is 16 residues long. With V trimmed by 4 bases and J by 1 base, 6 bases remained unmatched. The CDR3 spells CASSSAAGGRTDTQYF. The CDR3 bases are TGTGCCAGCAGCTCCGCTGCGGGAGGGCGCACAGATACGCAGTATTTT.

The genes are TRBV10-3 and TRBJ1-2, with D perhaps matching TRBD1 (6 bases). The CDR3 is 14 amino acids. Germline V lookup: CDR1 ENHRY, CDR2 SYGVKD. V was pared by 7 bases and J by 8 bases, with 20 bases between. This chain's CDR3 is CAITRGGTSYGYTF. The CDR3 region has the DNA TGTGCCATCACCAGGGGAGGCACTTCTTACGGCTACACCTTC.

The V gene is TRBV12-3 or TRBV12-4, the J gene TRBJ2-3; possible D gene TRBD2, 5 bases. Trimming took off 7 bases at V and 8 bases at J, with 19 bases between the two ends. The CDR3 is 14 amino acids. The CDR3 is CASTQNAGEGTQYF. DNA for the CDR3: TGTGCCAGCACCCAAAACGCCGGGGAAGGTACGCAGTATTTT.

The chain uses TRBV7-9 and TRBJ1-2; D uncertain. CDR1 and CDR2 (germline): SEHNR, FQNEAQ (reference sequence). V lost 0 bases, J lost 2 bases, and 13 bases lay in between. This CDR3 has 16 residues. DNA of the CDR3: TGTGCCAGCAGCTTAGCCCCATGGGAGTGGAACTATGGCTACACCTTC. It translates to CASSLAPWEWNYGYTF.

The CDR3 region has the DNA TGCGCCAGCAGCTTTAACGGAAACACCGGGGAGCTGTTTTTT. Translated: CASSFNGNTGELFF. This sequence joins TRBV5-1 and TRBJ2-2; D is ambiguous. This CDR3 is built from 14 residues. Trimming cost V 2 bases and J 2 bases, with 7 bases left between them. Germline assignment: CDR1 SGHRS and CDR2 YFSETQ.

At least ten counts were recorded for this clonotype. The chain combines TRBV6-1 with TRBJ2-7; 11 nucleotides line up with TRBD1. The CDR3 totals 14 residues. Per the germline V gene, CDR1 is MNHNS and CDR2 is SASEGT. The V gene end was trimmed by 8 bases and the J gene end by 2 bases; junction bases not matched to a gene: 5. CDR3 sequence (DNA): TGTGCCAGCCGACCGGGACAGGGGGCCTACGAGCAGTACTTC. It translates to CASRPGQGAYEQYF.

The rearrangement links TRBV24-1 to TRBJ2-1; 10 bases are shared with TRBD1. V lost 4 bases and J lost 8; bases outside the gene matches: 10. Germline V lookup: CDR1 KGHDR, CDR2 SFDVKD. The CDR3 length is 16 residues. The DNA for the CDR3 is TGTGCCACCAGTGACTCCGGGACAGGGGAGATGGATGAGCAGTTCTTC. This sequence encodes CATSDSGTGEMDEQFF.

The sample holds a few counts of this clonotype. The chain employs TRBV6-5 and TRBJ1-1; the D is unclear. Germline CDR1 reads MNHEY; CDR2 reads SVGAGI. V was cut by 2 bases and J by 1 base, with 8 bases left in between. The CDR3 runs to 14 residues. Written as DNA, the CDR3 is TGTGCCAGCAGTTACGTCCGAACGAACACTGAAGCTTTCTTT. Translated: CASSYVRTNTEAFF.

This clonotype has a count of ten or more. The chain employs TRBV6-5 and TRBJ2-3, with TRBD2 identical over 11 bases. Unmatched junction bases numbered 16, after V lost 4 bases and J lost 7 bases. CDR1 is MNHEY and CDR2 is SVGAGI in the germline V gene. The CDR3 runs to 18 residues. CDR3 sequence reads: CASSLWTEIAGGRNTQYF. The CDR3 region has the DNA TGTGCCAGCAGTTTGTGGACAGAAATAGCGGGAGGGAGGAATACGCAGTATTTT.

The genes are TRBV29-1 and TRBJ2-1, with no clear D. The CDR3 loop spans 14 amino acids. V was clipped by 4 bases and J by 8 bases, with 18 bases between them. Germline V CDR1 and CDR2: SQVTM, ANQGSEA. The CDR3 DNA sequence: TGCAGCGTTGTAGAGCCGTATTCAGGCGATGAGCAGTTCTTC. Translating gives CSVVEPYSGDEQFF.

This clonotype was detected many times. This chain links TRBV29-1 with TRBJ1-2; no definite D call. The V and J ends lost 4 bases and 3 bases respectively, with 18 bases between them. The CDR3 runs to 15 residues. From germline, CDR1 is SQVTM and CDR2 ANQGSEA. The CDR3 loop is CSVVFVALVDYGYTF. The CDR3 nucleotides read TGCAGCGTTGTTTTCGTGGCTTTAGTAGACTATGGCTACACCTTC.

This clonotype was observed a handful of times. CDR3: CASTRTSGRETQYF. The CDR3, as DNA: TGTGCCAGCACCCGGACTAGCGGGAGGGAGACCCAGTACTTC. This chain connects TRBV12-3 or TRBV12-4 to TRBJ2-5; 14 bases are a match to TRBD2. This CDR3 has 14 amino acids. V shed 7 bases, J shed 5 bases, and the junction held 3 bases outside the gene matches.

The chain has TRBV18 and TRBJ1-6; TRBD1 matches at 9 bases. The CDR3 is 17 amino acids. CDR1 and CDR2 from the germline V gene are KGHSH and LQKENI. After removal of 2 bases from V and 10 bases from J, the junction contained 12 bases not matched to a gene. The CDR3 DNA sequence: TGTGCCAGCTCACCAGATTGGGACAGGGTCGGCGGCTCACCCCTCCACTTT. Translating gives CASSPDWDRVGGSPLHF.

The J gene is TRBJ2-1, the V gene TRBV7-9, with D uncertain. V was pared by 4 bases and J by 5 bases, with 9 bases between. Germline V lookup: CDR1 SEHNR, CDR2 FQNEAQ (reference sequence). The CDR3 has 13 residues. This CDR3 is CASSSWDDNEQFF. The CDR3 coding sequence is TGTGCCAGCAGCTCTTGGGATGACAATGAGCAGTTCTTC.

The chain recombines TRBV7-3 with TRBJ2-5; 8 bases align to TRBD2. Germline V gene lookup returns CDR1 SGHTA and CDR2 FQGTGA. The V gene end was trimmed by 4 bases and the J gene end by 5 bases; junction bases not matched to a gene: 18. The CDR3 length is 18 residues. The CDR3 DNA follows: TGTGCCAGCAGCTCCACGGGACTAGGGCCCAACGGGATGGAGACCCAGTACTTC. Its translation: CASSSTGLGPNGMETQYF. Full variable domain (outside the CDR3, taken from reference TRBV7-3 and TRBJ2-5): GAGVSQTPSNKVTEKGKYVELRCDPISGHTALYWYRQSLGQGPEFLIYFQGTGAADDSGLPNDRFFAVRPEGSVSTLKIQRTERGDSAVYLCASSSTGLGPNGMETQYFGPGTRLLVL.

The rearrangement joins TRBV7-9 to TRBJ2-7; maybe TRBD2 (5 bases). The germline CDR1 and CDR2 sequences are SEHNR and FQNEAQ (reference sequence). The CDR3 is 15 amino acids. Deletions cut 1 base from V and 0 bases from J, with 10 bases between. This CDR3 reads CASSLDEGSSYEQYF. In DNA form, the CDR3 reads TGTGCCAGCAGCTTAGATGAGGGTAGCTCCTACGAGCAGTACTTC.

This rearrangement joins TRBV12-3 or TRBV12-4 to TRBJ2-2; D call uncertain. This CDR3 contains 10 residues. The CDR3 DNA sequence: TGTGCAACCAAAACCGGGGAGCTGTTTTTT. This codes for CATKTGELFF.

The rearrangement uses TRBV29-1 and TRBJ2-1; no firm D call. CDR1 is SQVTM and CDR2 is ANQGSEA in the germline V gene. The CDR3 loop spans 12 amino acids. V dropped 3 bases and J dropped 5 bases, with 8 bases sitting between them. The CDR3 loop reads CSVEVNNNEQFF. In nucleotides, the CDR3 is TGCAGCGTTGAGGTCAATAACAATGAGCAGTTCTTC.

The chain carries TRBV12-3 or TRBV12-4 and TRBJ2-1; D ambiguous. The CDR3 contains 13 residues. V was trimmed by 5 bases and J by 4 bases, leaving 9 bases between them. CDR3 sequence reads: CASSGVGYNEQFF. In nucleotides, the CDR3 is TGTGCCAGCAGTGGAGTGGGGTACAATGAGCAGTTCTTC.